The 29 T cell receptor beta chains in this list originate from one sample, sequenced in a study of T cell responses to AZD1222 COVID-19 vaccine. TCRdb keeps only in-frame clones here, not all; method: immunoSEQ multiplex PCR. Seen here are 140,000 to 150,000 clones, just over 90% observed once, and the top ten hold 1.9%. Sequenced here: peripheral blood, sampled 28 days after the second AZD1222 dose. Receptors originate from an adult who received the AZD1222 COVID-19 vaccine.

This chain links TRBV3-1 (or the pseudogene TRBV3-2) with TRBJ1-1; 11 positions agree with TRBD1. CDR3 length: 15 residues. Germline trimming cut 6 bases from V and 4 bases from J; bases unmatched to any gene: 7. CDR1 is LGHDT and CDR2 is YNNKEL in the germline V gene (reference sequence). CDR3 bases: TGTGCCAGCAGGGCCCCGGGACAGGGGGGCACTGAAGCTTTCTTT. It specifies CASRAPGQGGTEAFF.

The chain uses TRBV5-1 and TRBJ1-1; D may be TRBD1 (6 bases). The V gene lost 0 bases and the J gene lost 3 bases, with 15 bases spanning the gap. This CDR3 is 16 amino acids long. Germline CDR1 is SGHRS and CDR2 is YFSETQ. The CDR3 loop reads CASSLGTGRGDTEAFF. Here the CDR3 DNA reads TGCGCCAGCAGCTTGGGCACAGGGCGTGGCGACACTGAAGCTTTCTTT. The full variable domain, its missing parts supplied by reference TRBV5-1 and TRBJ1-1, is KAGVTQTPRYLIKTRGQQVTLSCSPISGHRSVSWYQQTPGQGLQFLFEYFSETQRNKGNFPGRFSGRQFSNSRSEMNVSTLELGDSALYLCASSLGTGRGDTEAFFGQGTRLTVV.

The chain recombines TRBV12-3 or TRBV12-4 with TRBJ1-6, with unresolved D. V was pared by 6 bases and J by 12 bases, with 12 bases between. The CDR3 runs 12 residues. CDR3 sequence: CASRPKGGPLHF. Here the CDR3 DNA reads TGTGCCAGCAGGCCCAAGGGAGGACCCCTCCACTTT.

The chain is built from TRBV19 and TRBJ1-2, with 12 positions matching TRBD1. Germline V gene lookup returns CDR1 LNHDA and CDR2 SQIVND (reference sequence). The CDR3 is 15 residues long. The junction had 5 bases not matched to a gene; V was cut back by 5 bases and J by 4 bases. CDR3 bases: TGTGCCAGTAGTTCCGGGACAGGGGGCGGCTATGGCTACACCTTC. Residues: CASSSGTGGGYGYTF.

The V gene is TRBV21-1, the J gene TRBJ1-1; TRBD1 was called by the table and not checked on the DNA. TRBV21-1 is annotated as a pseudogene. The CDR3 covers 19 residues. The CDR3 spells CASSPNSRDRVKGGTEAFF. CDR3 sequence (DNA): TGTGCCAGCAGCCCCAACTCGCGGGACAGGGTAAAGGGGGGGACTGAAGCTTTCTTT.

This chain joins TRBV7-3 and TRBJ1-1, with unresolved D. CDR1 SGHTA and CDR2 FQGTGA come from the germline V gene. The CDR3 length is 14 residues. The V end lost 0 bases, the J end lost 11 bases, and 16 bases lay between the germline ends. The DNA for the CDR3 is TGTGCCAGCAGCTTAACCCGGACCCACGGGAAGGCTTTCTTT. It is translated as CASSLTRTHGKAFF.

The chain uses TRBV29-1 and TRBJ1-1; tentatively, D is TRBD1 (5 bases). Germline values: CDR1 SQVTM, CDR2 ANQGSEA. Deletions cut 1 base from V and 0 bases from J, with 15 bases between. CDR3 size: 16 residues. The DNA for the CDR3 is TGCAGCGTTGAAGCCCCAGGGAGGGAAATGAACACTGAAGCTTTCTTT. This encodes CSVEAPGREMNTEAFF.

The chain joins TRBV20-1 to TRBJ2-7; D is ambiguous. Germline V gives CDR1 DFQATT, CDR2 SNEGSKA (reference sequence). V lost 3 bases, J lost 1 base, and 7 bases lay in between. The CDR3 totals 12 residues. The CDR3 DNA is TGCAGTGCTAGTGCAGGATCCTACGAGCAGTACTTC. This encodes CSASAGSYEQYF.

This sequence joins TRBV29-1 and TRBJ2-2; D call uncertain. The germline CDR1 and CDR2 sequences are SQVTM and ANQGSEA. Trimming removed 5 bases from V and 6 bases from J, with 7 bases in between. The CDR3 covers 11 residues. CDR3 coding DNA: TGCAGCGTTACCGACGCCGGGGAGCTGTTTTTT. Translation: CSVTDAGELFF.

V usage is TRBV5-1 and J usage is TRBJ2-2; D gene uncertain. Between the trimmed V and J ends, which lost 2 bases and 6 bases, there was a span of 2 bases. Looked up from germline, CDR1 is SGHRS and CDR2 is YFSETQ. There are 11 residues in the CDR3. CDR3 sequence (DNA): TGCGCCAGCAGCTTCGCCGGGGAGCTGTTTTTT. As protein: CASSFAGELFF. The full variable domain, completed using reference TRBV5-1 and TRBJ2-2, is KAGVTQTPRYLIKTRGQQVTLSCSPISGHRSVSWYQQTPGQGLQFLFEYFSETQRNKGNFPGRFSGRQFSNSRSEMNVSTLELGDSALYLCASSFAGELFFGEGSRLTVL.

The sample holds one count of this clone. V is TRBV7-5 and J is TRBJ1-3. TRBV7-5 corresponds to a pseudogene. The CDR3 totals 16 residues. The CDR3 sequence: CVRSLAGRPSGNTIYF. The CDR3 nucleotides are TGTGTCAGAAGCTTAGCTGGACGGCCATCTGGAAACACCATATATTTT.

The V call is TRBV6-5, the J call TRBJ1-5, with TRBD1 matching 7 bases. The germline CDR1 and CDR2 sequences are MNHEY and SVGAGI. J lost 1 base, V lost 2 bases, and 5 bases had no gene match. This CDR3 comprises 16 residues. CDR3 bases: TGTGCCAGCAGTTACGGAGGGACAGAAAGCAATCAGCCCCAGCATTTT. It translates to CASSYGGTESNQPQHF.

The chain employs TRBV9 and TRBJ1-5; unclear D gene. The ends were cut back, 3 bases at V and 4 bases at J, with 11 bases in the middle. Looked up from germline, CDR1 is SGDLS and CDR2 is YYNGEE. The CDR3 is made up of 14 amino acids. CDR3: CASSALAGNQPQHF. CDR3 nucleotide sequence: TGTGCCAGCAGCGCCCTCGCGGGAAATCAGCCCCAGCATTTT.

The CDR3 protein is CASSAGGQDHNEQFF. The CDR3 DNA sequence: TGTGCCAGCAGCGCTGGGGGACAGGACCACAATGAGCAGTTCTTC. This rearrangement joins TRBV9 to TRBJ2-1; 8 bases agree with TRBD1. Germline CDR1 is SGDLS and CDR2 is YYNGEE. The junction had 7 bases not matched to a gene; V was cut back by 3 bases and J by 5 bases. The CDR3 runs to 15 residues.

This clone was counted a single time. The chain employs TRBV7-9 and TRBJ2-3; 10 nucleotides line up with TRBD2. With V trimmed by 5 bases and J by 0 bases, 5 bases remained unmatched. The CDR3 totals 16 residues. Per the germline V gene, CDR1 is SEHNR and CDR2 is FQNEAQ (reference sequence). CDR3 sequence reads: CASSLGLAASTDTQYF. The CDR3 coding sequence is TGTGCCAGCAGCCTAGGACTAGCGGCTAGCACAGATACGCAGTATTTT.

The V gene is TRBV20-1, the J gene TRBJ2-1, with D uncertain. Trimming took off 3 bases at V and 5 bases at J, with 5 bases between the two ends. The CDR3 sequence is 11 residues long. Germline-derived CDR1 and CDR2 are DFQATT and SNEGSKA (reference sequence). The CDR3 DNA reads TGCAGTGCTAGCGGCCACAATGAGCAGTTCTTC. Residues: CSASGHNEQFF.

The J gene is TRBJ2-5, the V gene TRBV9; D remains unclear. Germline V gene lookup returns CDR1 SGDLS and CDR2 YYNGEE. The CDR3 has 12 amino acids. Between the trimmed V and J ends, which lost 0 bases and 3 bases, there was a span of 3 bases. The CDR3 DNA is TGTGCCAGCAGCGTAGCAGAAGAGACCCAGTACTTC. This codes for CASSVAEETQYF.

The chain recombines TRBV5-1 with TRBJ2-7; 7 positions match TRBD1. V lost 3 bases, J lost 4 bases, and 10 bases stayed unmatched. There are 15 residues in the CDR3. Germline V gene sequence: CDR1 SGHRS, CDR2 YFSETQ. DNA for the CDR3: TGCGCCAGCAGCTGGGAACCTGACAGGGCGTACGAGCAGTACTTC. This sequence encodes CASSWEPDRAYEQYF. Together with reference TRBV5-1 and TRBJ2-7, the CDR3 gives the full variable domain: KAGVTQTPRYLIKTRGQQVTLSCSPISGHRSVSWYQQTPGQGLQFLFEYFSETQRNKGNFPGRFSGRQFSNSRSEMNVSTLELGDSALYLCASSWEPDRAYEQYFGPGTRLTVT.

The V and J genes are TRBV7-2 and TRBJ2-7; maybe TRBD2 (6 bases). Trimming pared 3 bases from V and 3 bases from J, leaving 21 bases between. In germline, CDR1 is SGHTA, CDR2 FQGNSA. The CDR3 has 17 residues. CDR3 in amino acids: CASSFQAGSPSYYEQYF. For the CDR3, the DNA is TGTGCCAGCAGCTTCCAAGCCGGGAGCCCCTCCTACTACGAGCAGTACTTC.

The rearrangement links TRBV7-9 to TRBJ2-1; D gene uncertain. Per germline, CDR1 SEHNR and CDR2 FQNEAQ (reference sequence). The V gene lost 5 bases and the J gene lost 1 base, with 9 bases spanning the gap. CDR3 length equals 14 residues. CDR3 bases: TGTGCCAGCAGCCCGACATCTTCCTACAATGAGCAGTTCTTC. Translated: CASSPTSSYNEQFF. The variable domain in full, completed from reference TRBV7-9 and TRBJ2-1, reads DTGVSQNPRHKITKRGQNVTFRCDPISEHNRLYWYRQTLGQGPEFLTYFQNEAQLEKSRLLSDRFSAERPKGSFSTLEIQRTEQGDSAMYLCASSPTSSYNEQFFGPGTRLTVL.

Of note for this clone: The junction shows a germline mismatch at one end, possibly a read error. The chain carries TRBV3-1 (or the pseudogene TRBV3-2) and TRBJ1-2; TRBD1 might be the D (5 bases). The germline V gene encodes CDR1 LGHDT and CDR2 YNNKEL (reference sequence). This CDR3 region has 16 residues. For the CDR3, the DNA is TGTGCCAGCAGCCAAGCCGGTGGAGGGGCCTTCTATGGCTGCACCTTC. Protein: CASSQAGGGAFYGCTF.

This chain links TRBV4-2 with TRBJ1-2, with D tentatively TRBD1 (5 bases). Trimming stripped 0 bases from V and 8 bases from J, with 10 bases between. The CDR3 is 13 residues long. Germline-derived CDR1 and CDR2 are LGHNA and YNFKEQ. CDR3 residues: CASSQDRGAGYTF. The CDR3 region has the DNA TGTGCCAGCAGCCAAGATCGAGGGGCCGGCTACACCTTC.

This chain joins TRBV9 and TRBJ2-5, with D uncertain. Per the germline V gene, CDR1 is SGDLS and CDR2 is YYNGEE. V lost 2 bases to trimming and J lost 1 base, with 6 bases between them. The CDR3 spans 13 residues. The CDR3 DNA sequence: TGTGCCAGCAGCGTTGGTACCCAAGAGACCCAGTACTTC. Translated: CASSVGTQETQYF.

The chain links TRBV5-6 to TRBJ1-1; unclear D gene. The V end was cut by 4 bases, the J end by 6 bases, with 16 bases between. Germline CDR1 SGHDT, CDR2 YYEEEE. The CDR3 spans 14 residues. CDR3 bases: TGTGCCAGCAGCCCTAGGGCGTTGATAGCTGAAGCTTTCTTT. This codes for CASSPRALIAEAFF.

The CDR3 sequence is CASSAASGRGGELFF. The CDR3 DNA reads TGTGCCAGCAGCGCCGCGAGCGGGAGAGGTGGGGAGCTGTTTTTT. This chain joins TRBV5-5 and TRBJ2-2; TRBD2 matches at 8 bases. The trim removed 4 bases at V and 8 bases at J, leaving 10 bases unmatched. CDR3 length: 15 residues. The germline V gene has CDR1 SGHKS and CDR2 YYEKEE (reference sequence).

This sequence joins TRBV14 and TRBJ2-1; D gene ambiguous. From germline, CDR1 is SGHDN and CDR2 FVKESK. The CDR3 runs 13 residues. Trimming took off 0 bases at V and 2 bases at J, with 2 bases between the two ends. As DNA, the CDR3 is TGTGCCAGCAGCCAAGATGCCTACAATGAGCAGTTCTTC. Its translation is CASSQDAYNEQFF.

This clone appeared once. The chain is built from TRBV7-9 and TRBJ2-3, with 12 bases identical to TRBD2. This CDR3 is built from 16 residues. Germline V gene lookup returns CDR1 SEHNR and CDR2 FQNEAQ (reference sequence). V shed 3 bases and J 2 bases; nucleotides not matched to a gene: 3. CDR3 protein: CASSFLAGGPTDTQYF. CDR3 nucleotides: TGTGCCAGCAGCTTCCTAGCGGGGGGGCCCACAGATACGCAGTATTTT.

CDR3 amino acids: CASSLAQAEKLFF. CDR3 in DNA: TGCGCCAGCAGCTTGGCTCAGGCTGAAAAACTGTTTTTT. The genes are TRBV5-1 and TRBJ1-4; no reliable D call. CDR1 SGHRS and CDR2 YFSETQ come from the germline V gene. The ends were cut back, 0 bases at V and 7 bases at J, with 7 bases in the middle. This CDR3 comprises 13 residues.

This chain joins TRBV19 and TRBJ1-5, with 7 bases fitting TRBD1. The CDR3 runs to 20 residues. J was trimmed by 0 bases and V by 5 bases; bases with no gene match: 19. Looked up from germline, CDR1 is LNHDA and CDR2 is SQIVND (reference sequence). The CDR3 region is CASSVPGTVKTILSNQPQHF. The CDR3 bases are TGTGCCAGTAGTGTTCCCGGGACAGTGAAAACAATCCTTAGCAATCAGCCCCAGCATTTT.